These 3 T cell receptor beta chains were sequenced from one sample in a study of brain metastases from non-small cell lung cancer. The protocol was immunoSEQ multiplex PCR, while the TCRdb copy is restricted to in-frame clones and leaves out a portion. The sample includes several thousand clones, about four fifths of them seen just once. Sequencing input: primary lung tumor tissue. These receptors were obtained from a donor at least 40 years old with non-small cell lung cancer.

This clone showed up just a few times. The V and J genes are TRBV6-5 and TRBJ1-1; TRBD1 aligns across 8 bases. Germline loops: CDR1 MNHEY, CDR2 SVGAGI. Trimming cost V 5 bases and J 2 bases; bases outside gene matches: 7. The CDR3 has 15 amino acids. The CDR3 spells CASSSRGRLNTEAFF. The CDR3 bases are TGTGCCAGCAGTAGCAGGGGGCGTCTTAACACTGAAGCTTTCTTT.

The rearrangement joins TRBV28 to TRBJ2-7; no clear D. The V gene's germline CDR1 is MDHEN and CDR2 SYDVKM. Between the trimmed V and J ends, which lost 8 bases and 3 bases, there was a span of 11 bases. This CDR3 has 12 residues. CDR3 region: CASGEFHYEQYF. The DNA of the CDR3 is TGTGCCAGCGGCGAATTCCACTACGAGCAGTACTTC.

The chain links TRBV7-2 to TRBJ2-5; 8 bases are shared with TRBD2. CDR3 length: 16 amino acids. The V segment lost 1 base and the J segment 2 bases; nucleotides outside the gene matches: 6. Germline loops: CDR1 SGHTA, CDR2 FQGNSA. CDR3 coding DNA: TGTGCCAGCAGCTTAGGAGGAGCGGGGGCTCAAGAGACCCAGTACTTC. Translation gives CASSLGGAGAQETQYF.